This T cell receptor (beta chain) was recorded in a study of T cell clones after liver transplantation. Study background: Timepoints were pre-transplant, pre-withdrawal, and after withdrawal was completed or failed.

General study findings and limits: Low donor cell numbers restricted donor-reactive repertoire measurement in two subjects.

V trimming: 7 bases; J trimming: 5 bases; junction bases outside the gene matches: 4. This CDR3 comprises 13 residues. The germline V gene has CDR1 SEHNR and CDR2 FQNEAQ (reference sequence). A word on this clone: What it binds is unknown.

Profiled with immunoSEQ multiplex PCR; TCRdb holds only in-frame clones, not every one. This repertoire shows fewer than 15,000 clones, 70% to 80% found once; its top ten account for approximately 33%. The sequencing used CD8+ T cells from blood, collected at the 22-month timepoint. The rearrangement links TRBV7-9 to TRBJ2-3; 9 positions agree with TRBD2. This receptor was obtained from a human patient who received a liver transplant. The graft donor may have contributed some T cells. This CDR3 is CASTSGVGDTQYF. The CDR3 DNA follows: TGTGCCAGCACTAGCGGGGTGGGAGATACGCAGTATTTT. The full variable domain, in which reference TRBV7-9 and TRBJ2-3 provide the parts outside the CDR3, is DTGVSQNPRHKITKRGQNVTFRCDPISEHNRLYWYRQTLGQGPEFLTYFQNEAQLEKSRLLSDRFSAERPKGSFSTLEIQRTEQGDSAMYLCASTSGVGDTQYFGPGTRLTVL.